This TCR beta chain was documented in a study of cytomegalovirus exposure and HLA in healthy donors. CDR3 length equals 14 residues. V lost 2 bases and J lost 7, with 12 bases in between. Looked up from germline, CDR1 is MNHEY and CDR2 is SVGAGI. The PCR used 60 Vbeta and 13 Jbeta primers. TCRdb's table, derived via immunoSEQ multiplex PCR, lists solely in-frame clones and lacks some. The data show roughly 190,000 clones, roughly 9.4% seen once. Findings of the study overall: Among TCR beta chains, those listed as cytomegalovirus-associated numbered over 150.

A note on this clone: The antigen is not known.

This receptor was obtained from a woman between 25 and 40 years old in good health and CMV-seropositive. Material for sequencing was PBMCs. The rearrangement joins TRBV6-5 to TRBJ1-5, with a tentative D call TRBD1 (5 bases). The DNA of the CDR3 is TGTGCCAGCAGTTACGTTCAGGGAAGCCAGCCCCAGCATTTT. Amino acid sequence: CASSYVQGSQPQHF.